These 8 T cell receptor beta chains came from one sample sequenced in a study of T cells in Graves' hyperthyroidism and ophthalmopathy. The investigators amplified TCR beta CDR3 regions from RNA transcripts. HTBI primers drove first-round RT-PCR of the TCR CDR3. TCRdb called the multiplex PCR reads again in MiXCR, with one record for every CDR3 protein. The table lists around 270,000 distinct CDR3 sequences, 15% to 20% of them singletons. Sequencing was performed on blood. The receptor source for this set is a man aged 45 to 65 with Graves' ophthalmopathy.

This clonotype was found many times. V usage is TRBV2 and J usage is TRBJ1-6, with 9 bases fitting TRBD1. Germline CDR1 SNHLY, CDR2 FYNNEI. There are 15 residues in the CDR3. The junction had 10 bases not matched to a gene; V was cut back by 6 bases and J by 10 bases. Written as DNA, the CDR3 is TGTGCCAGCAGATTACGGACAGGGGTGTCCTCACCCCTCCACTTT. Translated, it gives CASRLRTGVSSPLHF.

Remarks on this clonotype: A read error may be the cause here, since a much bigger clone is one base away. The CDR3 nucleotides are TGTGCCTGGAGTGTTTCACGGGGTCAGCCCCAGCATTTT. Amino acid sequence: CAWSVSRGQPQHF. The V call is TRBV30, the J call TRBJ1-5; D call uncertain. The CDR3 has 13 residues. Trimming cost V 0 bases and J 6 bases, with 9 bases left between them. Per the germline V gene, CDR1 is GTSNPN and CDR2 is SVGIG (reference sequence). Together with reference TRBV30 and TRBJ1-5, the CDR3 gives the full variable domain: SQTIHQWPATLVQPVGSPLSLECTVEGTSNPNLYWYRQAAGRGLQLLFYSVGIGQISSEVPQNLSASRPQDRQFILSSKKLLLSDSGFYLCAWSVSRGQPQHFGDGTRLSIL.

In this sample, this clonotype turned up many times. The J gene is TRBJ2-7, the V gene TRBV4-1; D may be TRBD2 (7 bases). The V gene's germline CDR1 is MGHRA and CDR2 YSYEKL. This CDR3 comprises 17 residues. V lost 0 bases, J lost 3 bases, and 18 bases lay in between. The CDR3 DNA follows: TGCGCCAGCAGCCAAGATTGGGGGGGCGCACAGAACTACGAGCAGTACTTC. Protein sequence: CASSQDWGGAQNYEQYF.

This clonotype was seen ten or more times. CDR3 nucleotides: TGTGCCAGCAGTGAAGCCGACAGGGGACAGCCCCAGCATTTT. It codes for CASSEADRGQPQHF. The chain joins TRBV2 to TRBJ1-5; 8 bases align to TRBD1. The germline gives CDR1 SNHLY, CDR2 FYNNEI. After removal of 0 bases from V and 7 bases from J, the junction contained 2 bases not matched to a gene. The CDR3 extends over 14 amino acids.

This clonotype was picked up a small number of times. V and J are TRBV7-3 and TRBJ2-7; 7 nucleotides match TRBD2. The germline CDR1 and CDR2 sequences are SGHTA and FQGTGA. The CDR3 length is 16 residues. The ends lost 4 bases at V and 7 bases at J; junction bases unmatched: 16. The CDR3: CASSSSSGGLLGEQYF. CDR3 nucleotide sequence: TGTGCCAGCAGCTCTTCTAGCGGAGGCCTCTTAGGGGAGCAGTACTTC.

In its sample, this clonotype was seen many times. The V and J genes are TRBV11-1 and TRBJ2-1; 14 nucleotides agree with TRBD2. Unmatched junction bases numbered 5, after V lost 6 bases and J lost 7 bases. Per germline, CDR1 SGHAT and CDR2 FQDESV (reference sequence). The CDR3 has 15 amino acids. This chain's CDR3 is CASSSGTSGRNEQFF. The CDR3 region has the DNA TGTGCCAGCAGTTCTGGGACTAGCGGGAGAAATGAGCAGTTCTTC.

This clonotype was observed once. The germline gene is not matched at one end of the junction; a read error may be the cause. V is TRBV15 and J is TRBJ1-1; 11 bases are a match to TRBD1. Germline V CDR1 and CDR2: LNHNV, YYDKDF (reference sequence). This CDR3 is 15 amino acids long. CDR3: CATSRDRGRNAEAFF. The CDR3, as DNA: TGTGCCACCAGCAGGGACAGGGGGCGGAACGCTGAAGCTTTCTTT.

This clonotype was recorded a few times. The chain employs TRBV2 and TRBJ2-7; D possibly corresponds to TRBD2 (5 bases). This CDR3 region has 12 residues. Per the germline V gene, CDR1 is SNHLY and CDR2 is FYNNEI. The V and J ends lost 8 bases and 6 bases respectively, with 14 bases between them. The CDR3 loop reads CASEGENREQYF. The CDR3 nucleotides are TGTGCCAGCGAGGGTGAAAATCGCGAGCAGTACTTC.